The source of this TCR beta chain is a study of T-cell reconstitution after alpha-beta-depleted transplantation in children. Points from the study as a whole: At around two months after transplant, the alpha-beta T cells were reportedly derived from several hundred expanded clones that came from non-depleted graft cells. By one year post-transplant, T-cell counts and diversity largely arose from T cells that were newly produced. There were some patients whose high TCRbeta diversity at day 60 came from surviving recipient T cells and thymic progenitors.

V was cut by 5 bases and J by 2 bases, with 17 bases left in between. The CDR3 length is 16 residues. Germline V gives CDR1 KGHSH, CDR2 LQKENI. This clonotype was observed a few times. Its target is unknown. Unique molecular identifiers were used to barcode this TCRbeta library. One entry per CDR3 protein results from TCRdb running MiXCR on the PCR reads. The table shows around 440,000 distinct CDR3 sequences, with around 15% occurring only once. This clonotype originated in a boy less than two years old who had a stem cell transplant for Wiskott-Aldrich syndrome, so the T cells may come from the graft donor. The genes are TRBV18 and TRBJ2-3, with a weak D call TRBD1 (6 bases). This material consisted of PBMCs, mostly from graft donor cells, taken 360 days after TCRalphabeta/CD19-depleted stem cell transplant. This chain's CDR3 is CASSRTDTSHTDTQYF. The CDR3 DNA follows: TGTGCCAGCTCAAGGACAGACACTTCTCACACAGATACGCAGTATTTT. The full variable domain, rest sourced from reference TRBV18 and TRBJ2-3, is NAGVMQNPRHLVRRRGQEARLRCSPMKGHSHVYWYRQLPEEGLKFMVYLQKENIIDESGMPKERFSAEFPKEGPSILRIQQVVRGDSAAYFCASSRTDTSHTDTQYFGPGTRLTVL.